The clone carrying this T cell receptor (beta chain) was seen a few times. The antigen remains unidentified. 5'RACE with constant-segment primers built TCRalpha and TCRbeta cDNA libraries with UMIs. In TCRdb, the 5' RACE reads were re-called with MiXCR into one record per CDR3 protein. The sample consists of 550,000 to 600,000 distinct CDR3 sequences, roughly 17% of them appearing once. These data belong to a study of T-cell memory formation after mild COVID-19. Regarding the study as a whole: There were some responding clones in pre-infection memory, which suggested that cross-reactive memory had joined.

This CDR3 region has 15 residues. Per the germline V gene, CDR1 is MNHEY and CDR2 is SVGEGT. V was clipped by 6 bases and J by 6 bases; unmatched bases: 7. Specimen: PBMCs or a T cell subset sorted from them (not recorded which). The chain recombines TRBV6-2 or TRBV6-3 with TRBJ2-1, with 11 bases identical to TRBD2. The receptor comes from an adult woman who had mild COVID-19 (a few samples of this study predate the infection). Cell type and time point are not known. CDR3 bases: TGTGCCAGCAGCCCACTAGCGGGAGCACTCAATGAGCAGTTCTTC. It specifies CASSPLAGALNEQFF.